The 19 T cell receptor beta chains below come from one sample, sequenced in a study of cytomegalovirus exposure and HLA in healthy donors. The study ran its PCR with 60 Vbeta and 13 Jbeta primers. Sequenced by immunoSEQ multiplex PCR; TCRdb stores in-frame clones only, minus some. The repertoire includes approximately 150,000 clones, around 86% of them detected once, and less than 5% sits in the top ten. Sequencing input: PBMCs. These TCRs come from a man aged 45-65 years in good health and CMV-seropositive.

The V call is TRBV6-5, the J call TRBJ2-7; 8 positions match TRBD1. The V segment lost 11 bases and the J segment 2 bases; nucleotides outside the gene matches: 11. CDR3 length equals 14 residues. Germline CDR1 and CDR2: MNHEY and SVGAGI. For the CDR3, the DNA is TGTGCCCGAAGAGTCCGGGACAGGCCCTACGAGCAGTACTTC. Its protein product is CARRVRDRPYEQYF.

The chain has TRBV18 and TRBJ2-5; weak D call: TRBD1 (6 bases). CDR1 and CDR2 (germline): KGHSH, LQKENI. This CDR3 has 14 residues. V gave up 7 bases and J gave up 5 bases, with 17 bases separating them. The CDR3 reads CASYHGQNPETQYF. CDR3 DNA sequence: TGTGCCAGCTATCATGGACAGAATCCGGAGACCCAGTACTTC.

The gene calls are TRBV9 and TRBJ2-5; TRBD2 matches 8 bases. There are 14 residues in the CDR3. CDR1 is SGDLS and CDR2 is YYNGEE in the germline V gene. V lost 1 base, J lost 5 bases, and 4 bases stayed unmatched. The chain's CDR3 is CASSVLGGDETQYF. CDR3 nucleotides: TGTGCCAGCAGCGTACTCGGGGGGGACGAGACCCAGTACTTC.

The CDR3 is CASSPHTAGVTDTQYF. CDR3 sequence (DNA): TGCGCCAGCAGCCCCCATACCGCGGGAGTCACAGATACGCAGTATTTT. The gene calls are TRBV5-1 and TRBJ2-3, with TRBD2 matching over 7 bases. CDR3 length: 16 residues. From germline, CDR1 is SGHRS and CDR2 YFSETQ. V dropped 4 bases and J dropped 2; count of bases not matched to a gene: 10.

This chain joins TRBV7-9 and TRBJ1-2, with 9 positions matching TRBD1. Germline V gene lookup returns CDR1 SEHNR and CDR2 FQNEAQ (reference sequence). This CDR3 has 15 residues. V was pared by 4 bases and J by 6 bases, with 9 bases of the junction left unmatched. The CDR3 nucleotides are TGTGCCAGCAGCTCACGTACCCGGGACAGGGATGGCTACACCTTC. Translated: CASSSRTRDRDGYTF.

The chain carries TRBV9 and TRBJ2-4, with D maybe TRBD2 (5 bases). CDR3 length: 14 residues. V was trimmed by 2 bases and J by 8 bases, leaving 14 bases between them. Germline values: CDR1 SGDLS, CDR2 YYNGEE. CDR3 in amino acids: CASSVSGYKDIQYF. The CDR3 region has the DNA TGTGCCAGCAGCGTGTCGGGATATAAGGACATTCAGTACTTC. The full variable domain, its missing parts supplied by reference TRBV9 and TRBJ2-4, is DSGVTQTPKHLITATGQRVTLRCSPRSGDLSVYWYQQSLDQGLQFLIQYYNGEERAKGNILERFSAQQFPDLHSELNLSSLELGDSALYFCASSVSGYKDIQYFGAGTRLSVL.

The chain joins TRBV6-1 to TRBJ2-1; 8 nucleotides align to TRBD2. The germline CDR1 and CDR2 sequences are MNHNS and SASEGT. The ends lost 5 bases at V and 5 bases at J; junction bases unmatched: 5. There are 14 residues in the CDR3. This CDR3 is CASSTLAGNNEQFF. As DNA, the CDR3 is TGTGCCAGCAGTACTCTAGCGGGTAACAATGAGCAGTTCTTC.

This chain links TRBV7-8 with TRBJ2-1; 8 bases map to TRBD2. The CDR3 sequence is 15 residues long. The J segment lost 6 bases and the V segment lost 5 bases, leaving 9 bases of the junction unmatched. CDR1 is SGHVS and CDR2 is FQNEAQ in the germline V gene. CDR3 sequence: CASSHGAGVINEQFF. The CDR3 nucleotides read TGTGCCAGCAGCCACGGAGCGGGAGTCATCAATGAGCAGTTCTTC.

In this sample, this clone turned up once. The gene calls are TRBV6-1 and TRBJ2-1; D possibly corresponds to TRBD2 (7 bases). The V end lost 11 bases, the J end lost 4 bases, and 18 bases lay between the germline ends. The CDR3 contains 14 residues. Germline V gene sequence: CDR1 MNHNS, CDR2 SASEGT. The CDR3 DNA follows: TGTGCCTCACAAGGGCGGGGGCGATACAATGAGCAGTTCTTC. Translating gives CASQGRGRYNEQFF.

V usage is TRBV6-5 and J usage is TRBJ2-5, with D uncertain. V was trimmed by 5 bases and J by 5 bases, leaving 9 bases between them. This CDR3 has 12 amino acids. Germline assignment: CDR1 MNHEY and CDR2 SVGAGI. This chain's CDR3 is CASSPHRETQYF. CDR3 in DNA: TGTGCCAGCAGTCCCCATCGGGAGACCCAGTACTTC.

The gene calls are TRBV5-8 and TRBJ1-2; D is possibly TRBD1 (6 bases). The CDR3 runs 13 residues. V dropped 2 bases and J dropped 8 bases, with 13 bases sitting between them. Germline V gene data show CDR1 as SGHTS and CDR2 as YDEGEE. The CDR3 DNA follows: TGTGCCAGCAGCTTACCAGGGGCAGAGGGCTACACCTTC. Translating gives CASSLPGAEGYTF.

This clone has just a few counts. This sequence joins TRBV10-3 and TRBJ2-7; possible D gene TRBD2, 6 bases. V dropped 11 bases and J dropped 3 bases, with 11 bases sitting between them. The length of the CDR3 is 11 residues. CDR1 and CDR2 (germline): ENHRY, SYGVKD. CDR3 bases: TGTGCCGGGGGGAACGGCTACGAGCAGTACTTC. This gives the protein CAGGNGYEQYF.

The gene calls are TRBV7-9 and TRBJ2-1, with D hard to call. The CDR3 spans 13 residues. V lost 1 base and J lost 5, with 6 bases in between. Looked up from germline, CDR1 is SEHNR and CDR2 is FQNEAQ (reference sequence). The CDR3 region is CASSLVENNEQFF. The CDR3 region has the DNA TGTGCCAGCAGCTTAGTTGAGAACAATGAGCAGTTCTTC.

This clone was seen more than once but under ten times. This chain connects TRBV29-1 to TRBJ1-2; 9 nucleotides line up with TRBD1. The CDR3 is made up of 14 amino acids. Germline CDR1 and CDR2: SQVTM and ANQGSEA. J was trimmed by 4 bases and V by 4 bases; bases with no gene match: 7. In DNA, the CDR3 is TGCAGCGTTGCGGGGGACAGGGAGGGCTATGGCTACACCTTC. It translates to CSVAGDREGYGYTF.

The rearrangement uses TRBV5-1 and TRBJ2-5, with TRBD2 matching 9 bases. The germline CDR1 and CDR2 sequences are SGHRS and YFSETQ. Trimming removed 0 bases from V and 7 bases from J; junction bases left unmatched: 10. The CDR3 is 16 residues long. CDR3 sequence: CASSLGGSGGSGTQYF. CDR3 coding DNA: TGCGCCAGCAGCTTGGGCGGTAGCGGGGGTTCGGGGACCCAGTACTTC.

The CDR3 DNA reads as TGTGCCTGGAATCTCGAGAGCAATCAGCCCCAGCATTTT. It codes for CAWNLESNQPQHF. The chain is built from TRBV30 and TRBJ1-5; D remains ambiguous. Per germline, CDR1 GTSNPN and CDR2 SVGIG (reference sequence). Between the trimmed V and J ends, which lost 4 bases and 1 base, there was a span of 8 bases. CDR3 length: 13 amino acids.

CDR3 region: CASSLAGTVNYGYTF. In nucleotides, the CDR3 is TGTGCCAGCAGCTTGGCCGGGACAGTTAACTATGGCTACACCTTC. The chain joins TRBV11-2 to TRBJ1-2; 7 nucleotides line up with TRBD1. The junction had 5 bases not matched to a gene; V was cut back by 3 bases and J by 1 base. This CDR3 has 15 amino acids. CDR1 SGHAT and CDR2 FQNNGV come from the germline V gene.

The genes are TRBV5-4 and TRBJ2-5; tentatively, D is TRBD2 (9 bases). Germline CDR1 reads SGHNT; CDR2 reads YYREEE (reference sequence). V was pared by 4 bases and J by 6 bases, with 28 bases between. The CDR3 length is 18 residues. CDR3 region: CASSGIYTGGAGGKTQYF. The CDR3 coding sequence is TGTGCCAGCAGCGGGATATATACAGGGGGAGCGGGGGGAAAGACCCAGTACTTC.

This clone was seen a few times. The gene calls are TRBV10-2 and TRBJ2-2, with D perhaps matching TRBD1 (5 bases). Germline loops: CDR1 WSHSY, CDR2 SAAADI. V was shortened by 7 bases and J by 7 bases, with 13 bases between the two germline ends. This CDR3 is built from 13 residues. The CDR3 loop is CASKPLGVGELFF. The CDR3 DNA reads as TGCGCCAGCAAGCCCCTAGGGGTCGGGGAGCTGTTTTTT.